This T cell receptor beta chain stems from a study of cytomegalovirus exposure and HLA in healthy donors. Notes on the study in general: Analysis was carried out at a later point, and it linked a missense DCLRE1C variant to TCR beta V- and J-gene trimming.

Germline CDR1 and CDR2: MGHRA and YSYEKL. The CDR3 loop spans 17 amino acids. V lost 2 bases, J lost 4 bases, and 18 bases lay in between. As for this clone: Its target is not known.

PCR employed 60 Vbeta and 13 Jbeta primers. TCRdb keeps only in-frame clones here, not all; method: immunoSEQ multiplex PCR. Among about 160,000 clones listed, roughly 79% were seen once. This rearrangement joins TRBV4-1 to TRBJ2-1, with D perhaps TRBD2 (6 bases). The sequencing input was PBMCs. The TCR comes from a young man in good health and CMV-seropositive. As DNA, the CDR3 is TGCGCCAGCAGCCAACTGCGACTAGTGCGAGGGTACAATGAGCAGTTCTTC. Its protein product is CASSQLRLVRGYNEQFF.